The 9 T cell receptor beta chains reported below all come from one sample, sequenced in a study of blood T cell repertoires in COVID-19 (dated by TCRdb to about 2020). To prepare the library, the immunoSEQ multiplex PCR assay was applied. TCRdb retrieved this table from immuneACCESS and kept in-frame rearrangements only. Not all clones are present; in checked studies, unresolved V genes account for under half, and no reason is known for the remainder. This sample comprises a few hundred thousand clones, roughly 86% of them detected only once. Over 8.5% of the sample rests with the top ten. Sequenced sample: PBMCs or T cells enriched from blood (not recorded which). The receptors were sampled from a woman in her thirties who had recovered from COVID-19.

This chain links TRBV5-1 with TRBJ2-1; D remains ambiguous. CDR1 is SGHRS and CDR2 is YFSETQ in the germline V gene. The CDR3 length is 14 residues. V lost 0 bases, J lost 3 bases, and 7 bases lay in between. Written as DNA, the CDR3 is TGCGCCAGCAGCTTGGGGGCAGGCTACAATGAGCAGTTCTTC. Translating gives CASSLGAGYNEQFF.

This chain joins TRBV7-9 and TRBJ1-2, with D maybe TRBD1 (5 bases). The CDR3 has 16 residues. Trimming removed 1 base at V and 4 bases at J, with 16 bases between. Per the germline V gene, CDR1 is SEHNR and CDR2 is FQNEAQ (reference sequence). The CDR3, as DNA: TGTGCCAGCAGCTTAGACCGGCGGGGCGAAACCTATGGCTACACCTTC. As protein: CASSLDRRGETYGYTF.

Comment on this clone: Additional DNA sequences in this sample encode the identical CDR3. The rearrangement joins TRBV27 to TRBJ1-1; a possible D gene is TRBD1 (6 bases). The V gene lost 1 base and the J gene lost 4 bases, with 7 bases spanning the gap. From germline, CDR1 is MNHEY and CDR2 SMNVEV (reference sequence). The CDR3 consists of 13 residues. CDR3 in amino acids: CASSLFRGTEAFF. CDR3 DNA sequence: TGTGCCAGCAGTTTATTCAGGGGCACTGAAGCTTTCTTT.

This chain joins TRBV5-1 and TRBJ2-3; 7 nucleotides line up with TRBD1. This CDR3 spans 15 amino acids. Germline V gene lookup returns CDR1 SGHRS and CDR2 YFSETQ. V was pared by 3 bases and J by 2 bases, with 6 bases of the junction left unmatched. Here the CDR3 DNA reads TGCGCCAGCAGCTCGTACAGGGGATTCACAGATACGCAGTATTTT. This gives the protein CASSSYRGFTDTQYF. Complete variable domain (other parts from reference TRBV5-1 and TRBJ2-3): KAGVTQTPRYLIKTRGQQVTLSCSPISGHRSVSWYQQTPGQGLQFLFEYFSETQRNKGNFPGRFSGRQFSNSRSEMNVSTLELGDSALYLCASSSYRGFTDTQYFGPGTRLTVL.

The chain has TRBV19 and TRBJ2-1; 8 bases align to TRBD1. V lost 5 bases to trimming and J lost 12 bases; unmatched junction nucleotides: 6. From germline, CDR1 is LNHDA and CDR2 SQIVND (reference sequence). The CDR3 length is 12 residues. In DNA, the CDR3 is TGTGCCAGTAGTCCCCGACAGGGGCGGCAGTTCTTC. Protein product: CASSPRQGRQFF.

The genes are TRBV6-5 and TRBJ2-1, with a tentative D call TRBD2 (5 bases). CDR3 size: 16 residues. Germline loops: CDR1 MNHEY, CDR2 SVGAGI. Trimming took 2 bases from V and 6 from J, leaving 17 bases between them. The CDR3 here is CASSYGVSPRGNEQFF. DNA of the CDR3: TGTGCCAGCAGTTACGGGGTCTCCCCCCGGGGCAATGAGCAGTTCTTC.

The genes are TRBV5-6 and TRBJ1-2, with TRBD1 matching 11 bases. V shed 4 bases, J shed 5 bases, and the junction held 4 bases outside the gene matches. Germline V lookup: CDR1 SGHDT, CDR2 YYEEEE. The CDR3 has 14 amino acids. CDR3 amino acids: CASSPGQGAYGYTF. The CDR3, as DNA: TGTGCCAGCAGCCCCGGACAGGGGGCATATGGCTACACCTTC.

This chain uses TRBV5-1 with TRBJ2-2; D is uncertain. Germline assignment: CDR1 SGHRS and CDR2 YFSETQ. V dropped 0 bases and J dropped 4 bases, with 4 bases sitting between them. The CDR3 consists of 13 residues. CDR3: CASSLVFTGELFF. CDR3 nucleotide sequence: TGCGCCAGCAGCTTGGTCTTCACCGGGGAGCTGTTTTTT.

V and J are TRBV7-2 and TRBJ1-2, with D perhaps matching TRBD1 (5 bases). Trimming shortened V by 4 bases and J by 0 bases, and 12 bases separated the two germline ends. Germline V CDR1 and CDR2: SGHTA, FQGNSA. The CDR3 is 15 residues long. Written as DNA, the CDR3 is TGTGCCAGCAGCTACCGACAGACTTCTAACTATGGCTACACCTTC. Translating it yields CASSYRQTSNYGYTF.